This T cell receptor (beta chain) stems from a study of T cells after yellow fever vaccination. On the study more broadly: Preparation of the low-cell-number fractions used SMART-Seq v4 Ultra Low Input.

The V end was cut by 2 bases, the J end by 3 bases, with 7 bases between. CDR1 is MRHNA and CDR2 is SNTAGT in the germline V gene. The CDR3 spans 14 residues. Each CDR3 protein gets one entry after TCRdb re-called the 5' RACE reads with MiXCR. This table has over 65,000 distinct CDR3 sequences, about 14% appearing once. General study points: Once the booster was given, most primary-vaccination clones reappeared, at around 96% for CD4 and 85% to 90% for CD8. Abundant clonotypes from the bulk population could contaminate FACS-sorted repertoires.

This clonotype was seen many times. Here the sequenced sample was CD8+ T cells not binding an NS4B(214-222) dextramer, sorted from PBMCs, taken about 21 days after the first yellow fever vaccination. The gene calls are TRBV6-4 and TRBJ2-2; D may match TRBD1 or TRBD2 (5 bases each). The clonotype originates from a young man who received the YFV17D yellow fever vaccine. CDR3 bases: TGTGCCAGCAGTGACAGGGGAGACACCGGGGAGCTGTTTTTT. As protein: CASSDRGDTGELFF.